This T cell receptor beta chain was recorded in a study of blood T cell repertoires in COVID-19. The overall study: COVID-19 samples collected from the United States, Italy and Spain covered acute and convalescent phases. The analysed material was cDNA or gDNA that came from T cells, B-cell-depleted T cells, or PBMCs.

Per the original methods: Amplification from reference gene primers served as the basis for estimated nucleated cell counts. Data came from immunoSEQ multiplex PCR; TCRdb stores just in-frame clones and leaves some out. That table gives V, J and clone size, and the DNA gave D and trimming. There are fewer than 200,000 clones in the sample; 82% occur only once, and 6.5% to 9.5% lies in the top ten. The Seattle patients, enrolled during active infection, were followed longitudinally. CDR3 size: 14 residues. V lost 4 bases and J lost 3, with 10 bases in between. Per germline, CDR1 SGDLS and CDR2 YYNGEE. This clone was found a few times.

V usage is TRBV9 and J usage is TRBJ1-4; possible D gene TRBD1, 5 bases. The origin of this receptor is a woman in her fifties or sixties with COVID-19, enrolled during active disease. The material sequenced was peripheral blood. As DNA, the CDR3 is TGTGCCAGCAGCACCCAGGGTGCTAATGAAAAACTGTTTTTT. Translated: CASSTQGANEKLFF.